Listed below are T cell receptor beta chains from one sample, sequenced in a study of T cell responses to AZD1222 COVID-19 vaccine. The data were produced by immunoSEQ multiplex PCR, yet TCRdb's version contains in-frame clones alone and is incomplete. The repertoire includes more than 90,000 clones, 75% to 95% of them detected once, and about 1.5% sits in the top ten. The sequencing here drew on peripheral blood, taken on day 0 of AZD1222 vaccination. The receptors originated from an adult in good health. Both conserved end residues are part of each CDR3. A D gene is named only where the DNA matches it firmly. The size of a clone is reported for some rows only, either as once, few or many, or as a class for expanded clones.

d_call: NA; v_call: TRBV7-6; j_call: TRBJ2-3; clone_size: NA; cdr3_aa: CASSKGTGTDTQYF; cdr3_nt: TGTGCCAGCAGCAAAGGGACGGGCACAGATACGCAGTATTTT
d_call: TRBD1; v_call: TRBV6-1; j_call: TRBJ1-2; clone_size: NA; cdr3_aa: CASSEARTGDYGYTF; cdr3_nt: TGTGCCAGCAGTGAAGCTCGGACAGGGGACTATGGCTACACCTTC
d_call: TRBD1; v_call: TRBV5-8; j_call: TRBJ2-7; clone_size: few; cdr3_aa: CASSASGQRYEQYF; cdr3_nt: TGTGCCAGCAGTGCTTCGGGACAGAGGTACGAGCAGTACTTC
d_call: NA; v_call: TRBV30; j_call: TRBJ1-2; clone_size: NA; cdr3_aa: CAWKGTVAFNYGYTF; cdr3_nt: TGTGCCTGGAAGGGGACGGTGGCTTTTAACTATGGCTACACCTTC
d_call: NA; v_call: TRBV7-9; j_call: TRBJ2-5; clone_size: NA; cdr3_aa: CASSGQSTAETQYF; cdr3_nt: TGTGCCAGCAGCGGGCAGTCGACAGCCGAGACCCAGTACTTC
d_call: NA; v_call: TRBV28; j_call: TRBJ1-2; clone_size: NA; cdr3_aa: CASSLETGRSYGYTF; cdr3_nt: TGTGCCAGCAGTTTAGAAACGGGGAGAAGCTATGGCTACACCTTC
d_call: NA; v_call: TRBV6-6; j_call: TRBJ1-5; clone_size: NA; cdr3_aa: CASSSGHINQPQHF; cdr3_nt: TGTGCCAGCAGTTCTGGACACATCAATCAGCCCCAGCATTTT
d_call: NA; v_call: TRBV5-6; j_call: TRBJ2-7; clone_size: NA; cdr3_aa: CASSHQTGYEQYF; cdr3_nt: TGTGCCAGCAGCCACCAAACAGGCTACGAGCAGTACTTC
d_call: NA; v_call: TRBV28; j_call: TRBJ1-4; clone_size: NA; cdr3_aa: CASSRRQTSDGQLFF; cdr3_nt: TGTGCCAGCAGTCGGAGACAGACCTCGGATGGGCAACTGTTTTTT
d_call: NA; v_call: TRBV5-5; j_call: TRBJ1-5; clone_size: NA; cdr3_aa: CASSLGQNNQPQHF; cdr3_nt: TGTGCCAGCAGCTTGGGCCAGAACAATCAGCCCCAGCATTTT
d_call: NA; v_call: TRBV2; j_call: TRBJ1-3; clone_size: NA; cdr3_aa: CASTSAAGTSDTIYF; cdr3_nt: TGTGCCAGCACCTCAGCGGCAGGGACTTCGGACACCATATATTTT
d_call: NA; v_call: TRBV1; j_call: TRBJ1-5; clone_size: once; cdr3_aa: CTSGGRLPTSNQPQHF; cdr3_nt: TGCACCAGCGGGGGACGGCTTCCAACTAGCAATCAGCCCCAGCATTTT
d_call: NA; v_call: TRBV28; j_call: TRBJ1-4; clone_size: once; cdr3_aa: CASSFAEKLFF; cdr3_nt: TGTGCCAGCAGTTTCGCTGAAAAACTGTTTTTT
d_call: TRBD1; v_call: TRBV6-5; j_call: TRBJ1-4; clone_size: NA; cdr3_aa: CATPGQGGEKLFF; cdr3_nt: TGTGCCACCCCGGGACAGGGAGGTGAAAAACTGTTTTTT
d_call: NA; v_call: TRBV2; j_call: TRBJ1-1; clone_size: NA; cdr3_aa: CASGREAHMNTEAFF; cdr3_nt: TGTGCCAGCGGACGTGAGGCACACATGAACACTGAAGCTTTCTTT
d_call: NA; v_call: TRBV3-1/TRBV3-2; j_call: TRBJ1-6; clone_size: NA; cdr3_aa: CASSQVVTGRWDNSPLHF; cdr3_nt: TGTGCCAGCAGCCAAGTGGTGACCGGCAGGTGGGATAATTCACCCCTCCACTTT
d_call: NA; v_call: TRBV3-1/TRBV3-2; j_call: TRBJ2-1; clone_size: NA; cdr3_aa: CASSQDITAGDEQFF; cdr3_nt: TGTGCCAGCAGCCAAGATATCACGGCCGGGGATGAGCAGTTCTTC
d_call: NA; v_call: TRBV12-3/TRBV12-4; j_call: TRBJ1-2; clone_size: NA; cdr3_aa: CASSFVLYGYTF; cdr3_nt: TGTGCCAGCAGTTTTGTATTGTATGGCTACACCTTC
d_call: TRBD1; v_call: TRBV5-1; j_call: TRBJ2-7; clone_size: NA; cdr3_aa: CASSLGARDRAVSYEQYF; cdr3_nt: TGCGCCAGCAGCTTGGGGGCTCGCGACAGGGCGGTGTCCTACGAGCAGTACTTC
d_call: NA; v_call: TRBV27; j_call: TRBJ1-6; clone_size: NA; cdr3_aa: CASSGLPPNSPLHF; cdr3_nt: TGTGCCAGCAGTGGACTCCCCCCCAATTCACCCCTCCACTTT
d_call: NA; v_call: TRBV11-2; j_call: TRBJ2-2; clone_size: NA; cdr3_aa: CASSLAGMGTGELFF; cdr3_nt: TGTGCCAGCAGCTTAGCGGGGATGGGGACCGGGGAGCTGTTTTTT
d_call: NA; v_call: TRBV2; j_call: TRBJ1-4; clone_size: NA; cdr3_aa: CASSGGGEKLFF; cdr3_nt: TGTGCCAGCAGTGGGGGAGGGGAAAAACTGTTTTTT
d_call: TRBD2; v_call: TRBV28; j_call: TRBJ2-2; clone_size: NA; cdr3_aa: CASSTLAGGSGELFF; cdr3_nt: TGTGCCAGCAGCACTCTAGCGGGGGGGTCCGGGGAGCTGTTTTTT
d_call: NA; v_call: TRBV5-6; j_call: TRBJ1-1; clone_size: NA; cdr3_aa: CASSQIDLNTEAFF; cdr3_nt: TGTGCCAGCAGCCAAATAGACCTGAACACTGAAGCTTTCTTT
d_call: TRBD2; v_call: TRBV5-4; j_call: TRBJ2-3; clone_size: NA; cdr3_aa: CASSLPGQRGMDTQYF; cdr3_nt: TGTGCCAGCAGCTTACCCGGCCAGCGGGGGATGGATACGCAGTATTTT
d_call: NA; v_call: TRBV4-1; j_call: TRBJ1-2; clone_size: few; cdr3_aa: CASSQEQTSFYGYTF; cdr3_nt: TGCGCCAGCAGCCAAGAGCAAACCTCCTTCTATGGCTACACCTTC
d_call: NA; v_call: TRBV6-4; j_call: TRBJ2-4; clone_size: NA; cdr3_aa: CARFLAKNIQYF; cdr3_nt: TGTGCCAGGTTCTTAGCCAAAAACATTCAGTACTTC
d_call: NA; v_call: TRBV5-4; j_call: TRBJ1-2; clone_size: NA; cdr3_aa: CASSLGQGLYGYTF; cdr3_nt: TGTGCCAGCAGCTTGGGTCAGGGACTCTATGGCTACACCTTC